This T cell receptor (beta chain) comes out of a study of T cell responses to AZD1222 COVID-19 vaccine. Profiled with immunoSEQ multiplex PCR; TCRdb holds only in-frame clones, not every one. The sample records about 110,000 clones, roughly 90% being singletons. Notes on this clone: What it binds is unknown.

The CDR3 is 14 residues long. Germline lookup yields CDR1 SSHAT and CDR2 FNYEAQ (reference sequence). Trimming removed 4 bases at V and 6 bases at J, with 12 bases between. Study-wide results and limits: All repertoire sampling was performed exclusively after the peak T cell response. The donor cohort was predominantly white British with a female majority, and clonal diversity may have been underestimated. Only five to seven AZD1222 recipients were seropositive at baseline. Among spike-specific TCRs, nearly half reportedly target unmutated variant regions.

The sample consisted of peripheral blood, taken on day 0 of AZD1222 vaccination. This clonotype was sampled from an adult in good health. The chain recombines TRBV7-7 with TRBJ2-2, with D possibly TRBD2 on 6 matching bases. The CDR3 spells CASSSLGGAGELFF. The DNA of the CDR3 is TGTGCCAGCAGCTCCCTAGGAGGGGCCGGGGAGCTGTTTTTT.